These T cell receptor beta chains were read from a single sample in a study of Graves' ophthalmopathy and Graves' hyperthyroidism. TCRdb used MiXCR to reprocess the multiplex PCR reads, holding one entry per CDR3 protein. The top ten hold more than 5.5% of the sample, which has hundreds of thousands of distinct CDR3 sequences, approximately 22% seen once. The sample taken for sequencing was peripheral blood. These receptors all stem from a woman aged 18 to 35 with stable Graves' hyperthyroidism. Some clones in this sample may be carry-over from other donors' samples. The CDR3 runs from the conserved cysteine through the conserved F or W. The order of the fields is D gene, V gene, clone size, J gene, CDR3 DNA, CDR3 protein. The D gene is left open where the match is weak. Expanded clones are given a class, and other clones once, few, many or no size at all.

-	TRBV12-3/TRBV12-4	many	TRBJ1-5	TGTGCCAGCAGCCCCACGAGGGGAAATCAGCCCCAGCATTTT	CASSPTRGNQPQHF
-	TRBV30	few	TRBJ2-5	TGTGCCTGGAGTGTACAGGACGGAGAGACCCAGTACTTC	CAWSVQDGETQYF
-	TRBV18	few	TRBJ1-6	TGTGCCAGCTCACCACGGTCGGCCGATAATTCACCCCTCCACTTT	CASSPRSADNSPLHF
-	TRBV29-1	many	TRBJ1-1	TGCAGCGCCATACTAAGACCCGGGACCTCGCTTACTGAAGCTTTCTTT	CSAILRPGTSLTEAFF
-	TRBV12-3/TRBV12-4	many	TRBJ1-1	TGCGCCAGCAGCTTGGAAAACACTGAAGCTTTCTTT	CASSLENTEAFF
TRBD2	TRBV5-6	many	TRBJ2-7	TGTGCCAGCAGCTGGTCCGGGCGGGGGGCCTACGAGCAGTACTTC	CASSWSGRGAYEQYF
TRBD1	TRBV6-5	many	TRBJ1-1	TGTGCCAGCAGTTTGACAGGGAGAGTTTTCTTT	CASSLTGRVFF
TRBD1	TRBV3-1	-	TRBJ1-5	TGTGCCAGCAGCCAAGATCGGACAGGGGGCGGTCAGCCCCAGCATTTT	CASSQDRTGGGQPQHF
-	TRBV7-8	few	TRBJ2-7	TGTGCCAGCAGCACAGTACTTTCCTACGAGCAGTACTTC	CASSTVLSYEQYF
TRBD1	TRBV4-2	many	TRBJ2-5	TGTGCCAGCAGCCCGGGACAGGGGAATGAGGAGACCCAGTACTTC	CASSPGQGNEETQYF
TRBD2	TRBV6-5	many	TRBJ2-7	TGTGCCAGCAGTTACGGGGCTAGCGGAACCTACGAGCAGTACTTC	CASSYGASGTYEQYF
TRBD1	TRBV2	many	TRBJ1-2	TGTGCCAGCAGTGGGACAGGGATTGGCTACACCTTC	CASSGTGIGYTF
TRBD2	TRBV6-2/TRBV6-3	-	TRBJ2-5	TGTGCCAGCAGTTCCAAGACAGACGGACTAGCGGGGACACGAAAGGGGACCCAGTACTTC	CASSSKTDGLAGTRKGTQYF
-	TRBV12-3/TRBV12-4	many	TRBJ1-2	TGTGCCAGCAGCTCAGGGCCCTATGGCTACACCTTC	CASSSGPYGYTF
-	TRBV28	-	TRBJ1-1	TGTGCCAGCAGTACATCCATCTGGAACACTGAAGCTTTCTTT	CASSTSIWNTEAFF
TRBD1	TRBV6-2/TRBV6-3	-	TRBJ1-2	TGTGCCAGCACCAGGACAGGGAGCTATGGCTACACCTTC	CASTRTGSYGYTF
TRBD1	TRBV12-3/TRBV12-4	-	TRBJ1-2	TGTGCCAGCAGTCCGACCAGGGGACAGAGGGGAAGCTACACCTTC	CASSPTRGQRGSYTF
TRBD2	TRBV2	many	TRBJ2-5	TGTGCCAGCAGTCCCTCTCCCGCTAGCGGGAGTAGAGAGACCCAGTACTTC	CASSPSPASGSRETQYF
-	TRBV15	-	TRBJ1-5	TGTGCCACCAGCAGAGATGGGGGTAACGTGAAGCCCCAGCATTTT	CATSRDGGNVKPQHF
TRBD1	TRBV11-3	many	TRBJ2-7	TGTGCCAGCAGCCACCCCCGTGTTGGTGGGACAGATTACTACGAGCAGTACTTC	CASSHPRVGGTDYYEQYF
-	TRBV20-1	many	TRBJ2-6	TGCAGTGCTAGAGATCTTTCAGGGCCCGGGGCCAACGTCCTGACTTTC	CSARDLSGPGANVLTF
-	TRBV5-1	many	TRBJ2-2	TGCGCCAGCAGCACCGGGAACACCGGGGAGCTGTTTTTT	CASSTGNTGELFF
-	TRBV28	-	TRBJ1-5	TGTGCCAGCAGCCGGGGGACCACGAGGACTCAGCCCCAGCATTTT	CASSRGTTRTQPQHF
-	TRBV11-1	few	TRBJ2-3	TGTGCCAGCAGCTTAACCCCCGTCACAGATACGCAGTATTTT	CASSLTPVTDTQYF
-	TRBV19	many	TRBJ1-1	TGTGCCAGCCGATTGGACACTGAAGCTTTCTTT	CASRLDTEAFF
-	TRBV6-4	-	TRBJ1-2	TGTGCCATTTCACAGGGTCGGCACTATGGCTACACCTTC	CAISQGRHYGYTF
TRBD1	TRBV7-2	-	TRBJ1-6	TGTGCCAGCAGCCTAGGGACAGGGGCCTATAATTCACCCCTCCACTTT	CASSLGTGAYNSPLHF
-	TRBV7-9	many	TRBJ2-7	TGTGCCAGCAGCTTAAATCAGCGAGGGTCCGAGCAGTACTTC	CASSLNQRGSEQYF
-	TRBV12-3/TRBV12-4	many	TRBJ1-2	TGTGCCAGCAGTTTATTATCCGGGGGCGGATATGGCTACACCTTC	CASSLLSGGGYGYTF
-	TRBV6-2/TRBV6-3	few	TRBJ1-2	TGTGCCAGCAGTTACTTGGCAGGGGCCCCTGGCTACACCTTC	CASSYLAGAPGYTF
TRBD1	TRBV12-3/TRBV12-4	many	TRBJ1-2	TGTGCCAGCAGTTTCACTACTGCCGGGACAGATAATAACTATGGCTACACCTTC	CASSFTTAGTDNNYGYTF
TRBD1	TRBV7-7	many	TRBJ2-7	TGTGCCAGCAGCTTAGTGGCTGGCAGGGGGCTCTACGAGCAGTACTTC	CASSLVAGRGLYEQYF
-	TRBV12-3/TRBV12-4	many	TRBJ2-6	TGTGCCAGCAGTTTTGACGGGGCCAACGTCCTGACTTTC	CASSFDGANVLTF
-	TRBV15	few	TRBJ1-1	TGTGCCACCAGCAGAGATGAAGAGTACACTGAAGCTTTCTTT	CATSRDEEYTEAFF
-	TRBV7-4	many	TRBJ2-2	TGTGCCAGCAGCTCTTGGCTGGCCTCAGGGTTTGATTCCGGGGAGCTGTTTTTT	CASSSWLASGFDSGELFF
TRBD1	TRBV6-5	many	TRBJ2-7	TGTGCCAGCATTAGGAGAGGGACAGGGACTTTCTACGAGCAGTACTTC	CASIRRGTGTFYEQYF
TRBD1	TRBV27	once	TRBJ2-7	TGTGCCAGCAGTTGGACAGGGAGAGGCTACGAGCAGTACTTC	CASSWTGRGYEQYF
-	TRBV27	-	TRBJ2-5	TGTGCCAGCAGTACATTACAGGGATCCACAGAGACCCAGTACTTC	CASSTLQGSTETQYF
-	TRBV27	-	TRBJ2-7	TGTGCCAGCAGTTTATATTGTCGGCTCCAAGGGTATTACGAGCAGTACTTC	CASSLYCRLQGYYEQYF
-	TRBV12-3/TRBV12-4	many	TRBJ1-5	TGTGCCAGCAGTTTGCCTGGGAGGCAGGGCCAGCCCCAGCATTTT	CASSLPGRQGQPQHF
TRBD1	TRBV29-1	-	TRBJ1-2	TGCAGCGCCGCCGACAGGGGCAGCTATGGCTACACCTTC	CSAADRGSYGYTF
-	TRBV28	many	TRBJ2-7	TGTGCCAGCAGTTTCTATGCTAGCCCCTCCTACGAGCAGTACTTC	CASSFYASPSYEQYF